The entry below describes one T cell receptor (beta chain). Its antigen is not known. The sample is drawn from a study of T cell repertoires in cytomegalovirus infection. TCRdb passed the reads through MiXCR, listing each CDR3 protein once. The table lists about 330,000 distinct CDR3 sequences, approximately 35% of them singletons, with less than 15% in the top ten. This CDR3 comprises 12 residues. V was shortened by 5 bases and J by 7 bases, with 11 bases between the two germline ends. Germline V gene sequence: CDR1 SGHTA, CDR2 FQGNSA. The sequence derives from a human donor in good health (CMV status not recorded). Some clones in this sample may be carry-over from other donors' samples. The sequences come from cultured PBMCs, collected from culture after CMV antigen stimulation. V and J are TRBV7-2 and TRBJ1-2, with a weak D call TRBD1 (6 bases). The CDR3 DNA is TGTGCCAGCAGCGCAGACAGGTCTGGCTACACCTTC. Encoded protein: CASSADRSGYTF.